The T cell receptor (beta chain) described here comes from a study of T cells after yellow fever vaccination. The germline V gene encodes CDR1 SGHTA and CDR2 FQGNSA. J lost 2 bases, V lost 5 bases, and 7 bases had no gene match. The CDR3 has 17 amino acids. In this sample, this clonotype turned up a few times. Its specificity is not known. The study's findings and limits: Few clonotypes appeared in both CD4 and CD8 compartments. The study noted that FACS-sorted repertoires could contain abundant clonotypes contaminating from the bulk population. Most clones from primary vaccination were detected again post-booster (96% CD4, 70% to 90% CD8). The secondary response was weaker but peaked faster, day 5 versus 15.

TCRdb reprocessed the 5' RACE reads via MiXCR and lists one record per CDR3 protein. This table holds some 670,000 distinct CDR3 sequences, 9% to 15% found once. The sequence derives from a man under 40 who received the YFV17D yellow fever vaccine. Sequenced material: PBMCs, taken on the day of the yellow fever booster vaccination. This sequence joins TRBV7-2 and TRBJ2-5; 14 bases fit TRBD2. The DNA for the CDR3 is TGTGCCAGCAGCAGAGGGACTAGCGGGAGAAGTCAAGAGACCCAGTACTTC. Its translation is CASSRGTSGRSQETQYF.